Described below is a single TCR beta chain sequence and its context. No antigen is known for it. These data belong to a study of cytomegalovirus exposure and HLA in healthy donors. Study-level points and caveats: 87-base-pair reads could not separate some V segments, including TRBV6-2 and TRBV6-3.

This CDR3 is built from 13 residues. Trimming stripped 4 bases from V and 5 bases from J, with 11 bases between. The germline gives CDR1 SGHVS, CDR2 FNYEAQ. Primers: 60 Vbeta forward and 13 Jbeta reverse. Assay used: immunoSEQ multiplex PCR; TCRdb lists only in-frame clones, some missing. The sample comprises 190,000 or so clones, about 80% of which are singletons, and about 0.7% rests with the top ten. The material sequenced was PBMCs. This TCR was recovered from a boy aged 5-17 years in good health and CMV-seronegative. The V and J genes are TRBV7-6 and TRBJ2-5; D remains unclear. The chain's CDR3 is CASSSNPGETQYF. DNA of the CDR3: TGTGCCAGCAGCTCAAATCCCGGGGAGACCCAGTACTTC.